The clone carrying this T cell receptor beta chain appeared a single time. The CDR3 sequence is 13 residues long. Germline CDR1 reads SGHAT; CDR2 reads FQDESV (reference sequence). V lost 2 bases and J 5 bases, leaving 8 bases between the germline ends. In the original workflow: Amplification of reference gene primers was used by the study to estimate nucleated cell counts. TCRdb keeps only in-frame clones here, not all; method: immunoSEQ multiplex PCR. V and J calls and clone size are as listed in that table; D and trimming were resolved from the DNA. The sample shows approximately 90,000 clones, approximately 85% of them seen only once. This entry is derived from a study of blood T cell repertoires in COVID-19. Overall study: In each case, the material was cDNA or gDNA derived from T cells, B-cell-depleted T cells, or PBMCs.

The origin of this receptor is a human donor in a cohort sampled during active COVID-19. The rearrangement uses TRBV11-1 and TRBJ2-3, with D uncertain. The sample taken for sequencing was peripheral blood. CDR3 amino acids: CASSLYREDTQYF. CDR3 nucleotide sequence: TGTGCCAGCAGCTTATACAGAGAAGATACGCAGTATTTT.